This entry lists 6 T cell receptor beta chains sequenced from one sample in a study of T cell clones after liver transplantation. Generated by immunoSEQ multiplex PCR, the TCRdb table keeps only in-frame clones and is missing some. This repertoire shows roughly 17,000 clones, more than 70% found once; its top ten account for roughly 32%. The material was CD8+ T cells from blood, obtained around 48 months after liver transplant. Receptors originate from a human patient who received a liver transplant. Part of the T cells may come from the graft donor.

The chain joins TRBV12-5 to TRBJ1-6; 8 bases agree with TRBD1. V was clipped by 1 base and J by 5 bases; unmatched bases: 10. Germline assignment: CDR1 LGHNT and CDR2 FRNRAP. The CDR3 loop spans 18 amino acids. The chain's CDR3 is CASGLDHLRQGHNSPLHF. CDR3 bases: TGTGCTAGTGGTTTGGACCACCTGAGACAGGGGCATAATTCACCCCTCCACTTT.

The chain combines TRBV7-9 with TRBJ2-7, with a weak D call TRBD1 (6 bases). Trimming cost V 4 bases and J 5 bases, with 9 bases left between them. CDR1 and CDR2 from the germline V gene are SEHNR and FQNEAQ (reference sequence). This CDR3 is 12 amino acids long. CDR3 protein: CASSWYRDEQYF. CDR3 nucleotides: TGTGCCAGCAGCTGGTACAGGGACGAGCAGTACTTC.

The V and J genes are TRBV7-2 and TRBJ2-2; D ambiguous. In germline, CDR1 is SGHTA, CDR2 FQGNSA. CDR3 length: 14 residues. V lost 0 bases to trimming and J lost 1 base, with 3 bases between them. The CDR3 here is CASSLAGNTGELFF. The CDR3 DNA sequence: TGTGCCAGCAGCTTAGCGGGGAACACCGGGGAGCTGTTTTTT.

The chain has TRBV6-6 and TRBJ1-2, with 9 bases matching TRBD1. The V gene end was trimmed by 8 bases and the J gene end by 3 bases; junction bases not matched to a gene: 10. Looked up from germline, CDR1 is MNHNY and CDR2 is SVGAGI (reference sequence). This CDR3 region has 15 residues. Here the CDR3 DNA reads TGTGCCAGCGGGACCACCGGGACAGGGCACTATGGCTACACCTTC. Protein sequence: CASGTTGTGHYGYTF.

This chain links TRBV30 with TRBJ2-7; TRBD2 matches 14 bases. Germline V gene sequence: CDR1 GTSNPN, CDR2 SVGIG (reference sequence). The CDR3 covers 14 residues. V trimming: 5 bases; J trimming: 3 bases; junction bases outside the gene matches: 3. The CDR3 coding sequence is TGTGCCTGGTCCGGGACTAGCGGGGGCTACGAGCAGTACTTC. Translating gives CAWSGTSGGYEQYF.

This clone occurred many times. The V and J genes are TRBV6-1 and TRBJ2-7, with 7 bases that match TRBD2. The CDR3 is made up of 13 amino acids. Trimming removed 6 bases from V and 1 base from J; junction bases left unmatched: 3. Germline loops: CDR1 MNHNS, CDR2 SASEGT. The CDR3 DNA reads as TGTGCCAGCAGAGCGGGGTTATCCTACGAGCAGTACTTC. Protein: CASRAGLSYEQYF.